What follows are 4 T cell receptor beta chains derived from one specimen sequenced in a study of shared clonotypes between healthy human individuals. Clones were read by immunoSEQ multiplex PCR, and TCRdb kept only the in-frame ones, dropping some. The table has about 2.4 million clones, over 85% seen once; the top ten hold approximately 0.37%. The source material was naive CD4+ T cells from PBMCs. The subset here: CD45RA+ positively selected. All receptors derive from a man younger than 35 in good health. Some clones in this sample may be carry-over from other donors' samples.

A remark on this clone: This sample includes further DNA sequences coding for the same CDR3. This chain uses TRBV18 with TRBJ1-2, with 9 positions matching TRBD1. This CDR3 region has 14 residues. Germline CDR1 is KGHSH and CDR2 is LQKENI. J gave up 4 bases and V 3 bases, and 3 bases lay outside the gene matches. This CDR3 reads CASSPGQGSYGYTF. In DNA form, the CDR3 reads TGTGCCAGCTCACCGGGACAGGGTAGCTATGGCTACACCTTC. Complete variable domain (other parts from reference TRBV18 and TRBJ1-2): NAGVMQNPRHLVRRRGQEARLRCSPMKGHSHVYWYRQLPEEGLKFMVYLQKENIIDESGMPKERFSAEFPKEGPSILRIQQVVRGDSAAYFCASSPGQGSYGYTFGSGTRLTVV.

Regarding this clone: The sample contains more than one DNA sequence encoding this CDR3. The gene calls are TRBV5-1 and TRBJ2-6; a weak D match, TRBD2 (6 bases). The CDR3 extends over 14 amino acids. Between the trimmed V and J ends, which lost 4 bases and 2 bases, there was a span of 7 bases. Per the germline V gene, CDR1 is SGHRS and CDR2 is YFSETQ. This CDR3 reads CASSPGAGANVLTF. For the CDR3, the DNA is TGCGCCAGCAGCCCGGGGGCTGGGGCCAACGTCCTGACTTTC.

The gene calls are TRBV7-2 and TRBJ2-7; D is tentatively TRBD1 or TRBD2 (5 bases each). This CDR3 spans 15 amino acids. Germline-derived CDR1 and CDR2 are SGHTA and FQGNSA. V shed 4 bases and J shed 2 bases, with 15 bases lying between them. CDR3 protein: CASSSYRLGAYEQYF. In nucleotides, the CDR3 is TGTGCCAGCAGCTCATACAGGCTGGGAGCCTACGAGCAGTACTTC.

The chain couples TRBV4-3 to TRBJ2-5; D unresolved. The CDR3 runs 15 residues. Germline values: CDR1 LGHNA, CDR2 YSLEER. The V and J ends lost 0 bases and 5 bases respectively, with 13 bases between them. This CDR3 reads CASSQDFTQAETQYF. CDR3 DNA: TGCGCCAGCAGCCAAGATTTTACCCAGGCGGAGACCCAGTACTTC.